This is a list of T cell receptor beta chains from one sample in a study of shared clonotypes between healthy human individuals. Produced via immunoSEQ multiplex PCR; TCRdb's table is partial and in-frame only. The sample holds about 730,000 clones, over 55% seen once. Specimen: memory CD4+ T cells sorted from blood. The receptors derive from a woman in her twenties or thirties in good health. Both conserved end residues are part of each CDR3. A D gene is named only where the DNA matches it firmly. The size entry is marked missing in some rows and otherwise reads once, few, many or a size class.

clone size: few; D gene: TRBD2; V gene: TRBV7-2; J gene: TRBJ2-7; CDR3 protein: CASSSGLEFYEQYF; CDR3 DNA: TGTGCCAGCAGCTCGGGACTAGAATTTTACGAGCAGTACTTC
clone size: -; D gene: TRBD2; V gene: TRBV5-1; J gene: TRBJ2-2; CDR3 protein: CASSRLSGSNTGELFF; CDR3 DNA: TGCGCCAGCAGCAGACTTAGCGGGAGTAACACCGGGGAGCTGTTTTTT
clone size: few; D gene: -; V gene: TRBV7-9; J gene: TRBJ2-3; CDR3 protein: CASSRAQSPDTQYF; CDR3 DNA: TGTGCCAGCAGCAGGGCCCAGTCACCTGATACGCAGTATTTT
clone size: -; D gene: -; V gene: TRBV11-2; J gene: TRBJ2-2; CDR3 protein: CASSPQWGSGDGELFF; CDR3 DNA: TGTGCCAGCAGCCCCCAGTGGGGTTCCGGGGACGGGGAGCTGTTTTTT
clone size: -; D gene: -; V gene: TRBV30; J gene: TRBJ1-1; CDR3 protein: CAWGGAANTEAFF; CDR3 DNA: TGTGCCTGGGGGGGGGCCGCGAACACTGAAGCTTTCTTT
clone size: -; D gene: -; V gene: TRBV12-1; J gene: TRBJ2-7; CDR3 protein: CASSTPDRGRSYEQYF; CDR3 DNA: TGTGCCAGCAGCACGCCGGACAGGGGCCGATCCTACGAGCAGTACTTC
clone size: -; D gene: -; V gene: TRBV18; J gene: TRBJ2-6; CDR3 protein: CASSPPSGSGANVLTF; CDR3 DNA: TGTGCCAGCTCACCACCGAGTGGGTCTGGGGCCAACGTCCTGACTTTC
clone size: -; D gene: TRBD1; V gene: TRBV6-5; J gene: TRBJ2-1; CDR3 protein: CASSYSTGGSYNEQFF; CDR3 DNA: TGTGCCAGCAGTTACTCGACAGGGGGGTCCTACAATGAGCAGTTCTTC
clone size: -; D gene: -; V gene: TRBV5-1; J gene: TRBJ1-1; CDR3 protein: CASSPELIRSTEAFF; CDR3 DNA: TGCGCCAGCAGCCCCGAACTAATTAGGTCCACTGAAGCTTTCTTT
clone size: -; D gene: TRBD2; V gene: TRBV15; J gene: TRBJ2-3; CDR3 protein: CATSRDRLAGVGGTDTQYF; CDR3 DNA: TGTGCCACCAGCAGAGATAGACTAGCGGGAGTAGGAGGCACAGATACGCAGTATTTT
clone size: many; D gene: TRBD2; V gene: TRBV28; J gene: TRBJ2-4; CDR3 protein: CASSSGTSGKRVKNIQYF; CDR3 DNA: TGTGCCAGCAGTTCCGGGACTAGCGGAAAGAGAGTCAAAAACATTCAGTACTTC
clone size: -; D gene: -; V gene: TRBV30; J gene: TRBJ1-1; CDR3 protein: CAWSVAGHTEAFF; CDR3 DNA: TGTGCCTGGAGTGTAGCAGGGCATACTGAAGCTTTCTTT
clone size: -; D gene: -; V gene: TRBV6-6; J gene: TRBJ2-1; CDR3 protein: CASSSQGDEQFF; CDR3 DNA: TGTGCCAGCAGTTCACAGGGCGATGAGCAGTTCTTC
clone size: -; D gene: -; V gene: TRBV7-2; J gene: TRBJ1-4; CDR3 protein: CASSLNSGGEKLFF; CDR3 DNA: TGTGCCAGCAGCTTAAATTCGGGGGGCGAAAAACTGTTTTTT
clone size: once; D gene: TRBD2; V gene: TRBV4-2; J gene: TRBJ2-1; CDR3 protein: CASSPREAGSNEQFF; CDR3 DNA: TGTGCCAGCAGCCCAAGGGAAGCGGGAAGCAATGAGCAGTTCTTC
clone size: once; D gene: -; V gene: TRBV9; J gene: TRBJ2-2; CDR3 protein: CASSAARGRTGELFF; CDR3 DNA: TGTGCCAGCAGCGCCGCTCGCGGGCGGACCGGGGAGCTGTTTTTT
clone size: -; D gene: -; V gene: TRBV27; J gene: TRBJ1-1; CDR3 protein: CASSLAGRTEAFF; CDR3 DNA: TGTGCCAGCAGTTTAGCGGGACGCACTGAAGCTTTCTTT
clone size: -; D gene: -; V gene: TRBV18; J gene: TRBJ1-5; CDR3 protein: CASSPLGGNQPQHF; CDR3 DNA: TGTGCCAGCTCACCGCTAGGGGGCAATCAGCCCCAGCATTTT
clone size: few; D gene: TRBD1; V gene: TRBV5-1; J gene: TRBJ1-1; CDR3 protein: CASYPQQGADTEAFF; CDR3 DNA: TGCGCCAGCTACCCCCAACAGGGGGCCGACACTGAAGCTTTCTTT
clone size: -; D gene: TRBD2; V gene: TRBV2; J gene: TRBJ2-5; CDR3 protein: CASSEGRGEETQYF; CDR3 DNA: TGTGCCAGCAGTGAAGGACGGGGGGAAGAGACCCAGTACTTC
clone size: -; D gene: TRBD1; V gene: TRBV23-1; J gene: TRBJ2-7; CDR3 protein: CASSRTTGTGTYEQYF; CDR3 DNA: TGCGCCAGCAGTCGCACCACCGGGACAGGGACCTACGAGCAGTACTTC
clone size: -; D gene: TRBD1; V gene: TRBV28; J gene: TRBJ2-7; CDR3 protein: CASSRTGTGGYEQYF; CDR3 DNA: TGTGCCAGCAGCCGGACCGGGACAGGGGGGTACGAGCAGTACTTC